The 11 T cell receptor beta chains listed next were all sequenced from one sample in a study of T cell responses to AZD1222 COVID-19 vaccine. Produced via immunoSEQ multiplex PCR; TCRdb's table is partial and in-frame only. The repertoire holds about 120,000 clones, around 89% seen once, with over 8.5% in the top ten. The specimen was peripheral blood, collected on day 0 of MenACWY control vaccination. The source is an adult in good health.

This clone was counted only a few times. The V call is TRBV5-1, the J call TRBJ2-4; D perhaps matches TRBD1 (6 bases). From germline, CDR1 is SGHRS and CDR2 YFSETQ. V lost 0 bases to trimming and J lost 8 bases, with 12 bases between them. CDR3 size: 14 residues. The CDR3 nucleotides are TGCGCCAGCAGCTTGGGACAGGCGTACGACATTCAGTACTTC. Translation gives CASSLGQAYDIQYF.

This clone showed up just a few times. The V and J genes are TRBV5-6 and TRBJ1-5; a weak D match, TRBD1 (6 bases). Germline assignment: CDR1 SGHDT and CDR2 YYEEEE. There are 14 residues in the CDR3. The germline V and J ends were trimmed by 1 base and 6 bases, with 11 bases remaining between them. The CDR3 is CASSLRGAGQPQHF. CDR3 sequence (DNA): TGTGCCAGCAGCTTGAGGGGGGCAGGTCAGCCCCAGCATTTT.

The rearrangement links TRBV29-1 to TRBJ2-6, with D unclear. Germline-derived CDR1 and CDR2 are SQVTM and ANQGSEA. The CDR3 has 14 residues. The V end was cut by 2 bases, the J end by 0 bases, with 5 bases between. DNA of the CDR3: TGCAGCGTTGAATCGGCCTCTGGGGCCAACGTCCTGACTTTC. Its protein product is CSVESASGANVLTF. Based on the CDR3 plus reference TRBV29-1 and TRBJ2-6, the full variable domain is SAVISQKPSRDICQRGTSLTIQCQVDSQVTMMFWYRQQPGQSLTLIATANQGSEATYESGFVIDKFPISRPNLTFSTLTVSNMSPEDSSIYLCSVESASGANVLTFGAGSRLTVL.

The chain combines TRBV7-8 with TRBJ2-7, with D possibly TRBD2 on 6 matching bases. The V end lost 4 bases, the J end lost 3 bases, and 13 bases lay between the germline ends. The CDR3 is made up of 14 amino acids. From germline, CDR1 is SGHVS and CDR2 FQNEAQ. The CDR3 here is CASSSIGSGYEQYF. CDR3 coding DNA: TGTGCCAGCAGCTCCATCGGTAGCGGCTACGAGCAGTACTTC.

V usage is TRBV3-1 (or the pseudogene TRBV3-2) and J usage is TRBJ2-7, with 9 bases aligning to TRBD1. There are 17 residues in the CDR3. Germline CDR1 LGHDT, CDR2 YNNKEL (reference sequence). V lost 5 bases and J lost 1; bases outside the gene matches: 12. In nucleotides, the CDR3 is TGTGCCAGCAGCAGACAGGGGGGAACAGGGGAATCCTACGAGCAGTACTTC. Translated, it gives CASSRQGGTGESYEQYF.

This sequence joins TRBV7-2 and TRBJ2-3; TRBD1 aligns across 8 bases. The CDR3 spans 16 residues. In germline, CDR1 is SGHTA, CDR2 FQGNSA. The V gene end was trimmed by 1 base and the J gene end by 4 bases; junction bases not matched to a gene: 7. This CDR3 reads CASSLGRGQVADTQYF. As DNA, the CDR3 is TGTGCCAGCAGCTTAGGCCGGGGACAGGTGGCAGATACGCAGTATTTT.

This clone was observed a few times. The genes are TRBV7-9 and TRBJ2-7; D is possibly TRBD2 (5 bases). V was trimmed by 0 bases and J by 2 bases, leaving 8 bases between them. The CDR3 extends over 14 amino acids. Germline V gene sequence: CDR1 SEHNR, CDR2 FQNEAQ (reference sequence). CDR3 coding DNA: TGTGCCAGCAGCTTAGCGGGAGACGCCTACGAGCAGTACTTC. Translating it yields CASSLAGDAYEQYF.

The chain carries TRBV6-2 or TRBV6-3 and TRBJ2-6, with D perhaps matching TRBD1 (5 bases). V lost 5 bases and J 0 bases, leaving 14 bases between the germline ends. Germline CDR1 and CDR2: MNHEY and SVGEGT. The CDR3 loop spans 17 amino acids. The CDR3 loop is CASSRPGQTSGANVLTF. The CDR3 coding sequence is TGTGCCAGCAGTCGCCCTGGACAAACCTCTGGGGCCAACGTCCTGACTTTC.

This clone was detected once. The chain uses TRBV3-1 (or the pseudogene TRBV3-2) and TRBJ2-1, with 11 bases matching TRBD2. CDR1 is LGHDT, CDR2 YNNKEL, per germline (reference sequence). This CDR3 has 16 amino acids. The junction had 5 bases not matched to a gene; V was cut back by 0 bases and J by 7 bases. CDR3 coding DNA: TGTGCCAGCAGCCAAGAACGACTAGCGGGACAAAATGAGCAGTTCTTC. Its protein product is CASSQERLAGQNEQFF.

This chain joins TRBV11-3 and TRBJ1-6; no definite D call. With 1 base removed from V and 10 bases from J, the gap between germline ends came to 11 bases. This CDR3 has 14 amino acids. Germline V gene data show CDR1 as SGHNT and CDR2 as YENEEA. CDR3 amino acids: CASSLGSWASPLHF. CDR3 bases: TGTGCCAGCAGCTTAGGAAGCTGGGCCTCACCCCTCCACTTT.

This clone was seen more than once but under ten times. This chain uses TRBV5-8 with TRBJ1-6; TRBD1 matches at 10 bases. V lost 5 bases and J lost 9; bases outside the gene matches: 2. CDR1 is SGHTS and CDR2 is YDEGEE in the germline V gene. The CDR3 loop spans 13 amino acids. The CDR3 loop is CASRGQGSSPLHF. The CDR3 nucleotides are TGTGCCAGCAGGGGACAGGGGTCTTCACCCCTCCACTTT.